A selection of T cell receptor beta chains follows, all from one sample in a study of beta chain features in type 1 diabetes. Measured with immunoSEQ multiplex PCR; TCRdb has only the in-frame clones, and not every one. The table includes around 290,000 clones, about 7.8% detected once. Sequenced material: central memory CD4+ T cells from blood. Receptors were obtained from a woman aged 18-29 years in good health. CDR3s include the opening cysteine and the closing phenylalanine or tryptophan. D genes are given only for firm matches. Size is stated for part of the rows, as once, few or many counts, or as a class when the clone is expanded.

J gene | V gene | clone size | D gene | CDR3 length | CDR3 DNA | CDR3 protein
TRBJ2-3 | TRBV2 | few | . | 14 | TGTGCCAGCCTCGGACTGCAGATCACAGATACGCAGTATTTT | CASLGLQITDTQYF
TRBJ2-3 | TRBV7-2 | many | TRBD1 | 17 | TGTGCCAGCAGCCATGGAGGGGGACAGGTAATCGCAGATACGCAGTATTTT | CASSHGGGQVIADTQYF
TRBJ2-5 | TRBV5-6 | . | TRBD1 | 14 | TGTGCCAGCAGCTTGTCAGGGGGCCAAGAGACCCAGTACTTC | CASSLSGGQETQYF
TRBJ2-3 | TRBV6-4 | . | . | 15 | TGTGCCAGCAGCGCCACAGGGATGAATACAGATACGCAGTATTTT | CASSATGMNTDTQYF
TRBJ2-7 | TRBV9 | few | TRBD1 | 16 | TGTGCCAGCAGCGTATCCGGGACAGCGAGCTCCTACGAGCAGTACTTC | CASSVSGTASSYEQYF
TRBJ2-2 | TRBV9 | many | . | 15 | TGTGCCAGCAGCGCAGATGGTGCGAACACCGGGGAGCTGTTTTTT | CASSADGANTGELFF
TRBJ2-1 | TRBV27 | few | . | 11 | TGTGCCAGCAGTGACTTAGGGGAGCAGTTCTTC | CASSDLGEQFF
TRBJ1-2 | TRBV2 | few | . | 18 | TGTGCCAGCAGTGAATATCGGCAGGAGGATCCGATAAGATATGGCTACACCTTC | CASSEYRQEDPIRYGYTF
TRBJ1-2 | TRBV6-5 | many | . | 13 | TGTGCCAGCAGACCTATGGGGGCGTATGGCTACACCTTC | CASRPMGAYGYTF
TRBJ1-6 | TRBV7-9 | . | . | 12 | TGTGCCAGCAGCTTTGATAATTCACCCCTCCACTTT | CASSFDNSPLHF
TRBJ2-1 | TRBV4-3 | . | . | 15 | TGCGCCAGCAGCCAAGATCGTGACACATACAATGAGCAGTTCTTC | CASSQDRDTYNEQFF
TRBJ2-1 | TRBV4-2 | . | TRBD2 | 19 | TGTGCCAGCAGCCCCGGACTAGCGGGAGAAAAGGAGGGGTCAAATGAGCAGTTCTTC | CASSPGLAGEKEGSNEQFF
TRBJ1-6 | TRBV28 | few | . | 12 | TGTGCCAGCAGTTTTGGGCGTTCACCCCTCCACTTT | CASSFGRSPLHF
TRBJ2-1 | TRBV7-9 | few | . | 14 | TGTGCCAGCAACCAGGACGGAGCCTACAATGAGCAGTTCTTC | CASNQDGAYNEQFF
TRBJ2-3 | TRBV18 | . | . | 15 | TGTGCCAGCTCCCGAGCGACAGGTATCACAGATACGCAGTATTTT | CASSRATGITDTQYF
TRBJ1-2 | TRBV2 | . | . | 14 | TGTGCCAGCTTACGACCGGACAGAAACTATGGCTACACCTTC | CASLRPDRNYGYTF
TRBJ2-1 | TRBV6-6 | few | . | 12 | TGTGCCAGCAGGACAGGTAACAATGAGCAGTTCTTC | CASRTGNNEQFF
TRBJ1-2 | TRBV10-1 | . | . | 13 | TGCGCCAGCAGTGATTACAGGGTAGAAGGCTACACCTTC | CASSDYRVEGYTF
TRBJ1-2 | TRBV14 | . | TRBD1 | 14 | TGTGCCAGCAGCCTGGGACAGGGGTTCTATGGCTACACCTTC | CASSLGQGFYGYTF
TRBJ2-1 | TRBV29-1 | . | TRBD1 | 14 | TGCAGCGTTGAAAACAGGGGGCGGGTAAATGAGCAGTTCTTC | CSVENRGRVNEQFF
TRBJ2-7 | TRBV7-3 | . | . | 14 | TGTGCCAGCAGCCCCACCCACAGCTCCTACGAGCAGTACTTC | CASSPTHSSYEQYF
TRBJ2-1 | TRBV7-3 | few | TRBD1 | 13 | TGTGCCAGCAGCCCCCAGACAGGGTATGAGCAGTTCTTC | CASSPQTGYEQFF
TRBJ2-1 | TRBV5-8 | many | . | 16 | TGTGCCAGCAGCTTGGCCGCGAGGGGTCGAAGGAGTGAGCAGTTCTTC | CASSLAARGRRSEQFF
TRBJ2-1 | TRBV15 | few | . | 15 | TGTGCCACCAGCAGAGTGGCAGGGGCGGCTCATGAGCAGTTCTTC | CATSRVAGAAHEQFF
TRBJ2-1 | TRBV5-4 | . | TRBD1 | 15 | TGTGCCAGCAGCTTCGGGACAGGGAGTTACAATGAGCAGTTCTTC | CASSFGTGSYNEQFF
TRBJ1-1 | TRBV5-1 | . | . | 14 | TGCGCCAGCAGCTTGGATCCCCAGAACACTGAAGCTTTCTTT | CASSLDPQNTEAFF
TRBJ1-1 | TRBV7-9 | many | . | 14 | TGTGCCAGCAGCTCACAACAGGGAAACACTGAAGCTTTCTTT | CASSSQQGNTEAFF
TRBJ2-3 | TRBV29-1 | . | . | 12 | TGCAGCGTTGTCATCCTCACAGATACGCAGTATTTT | CSVVILTDTQYF
TRBJ2-7 | TRBV7-2 | many | . | 11 | TGTGCCAGCAGCTTCTACTACGAGCAGTACTTC | CASSFYYEQYF
TRBJ1-1 | TRBV5-1 | few | . | 13 | TGCGCCAGCAGCCTCCAAGACGGGACTGAAGCTTTCTTT | CASSLQDGTEAFF
TRBJ1-5 | TRBV19 | . | TRBD1 | 15 | TGTGCCAGTAGTATAGTGGGACAGGGGGGCCAGCCCCAGCATTTT | CASSIVGQGGQPQHF
TRBJ2-1 | TRBV7-3 | . | . | 13 | TGTGCCAGCAGCGGCCCCCCCGGGACTCCAACGTTCTTC | CASSGPPGTPTFF
TRBJ2-1 | TRBV5-4 | few | . | 15 | TGTGCCAGCAGCTTGCCTAGGAAGTACTACAATGAGCAGTTCTTC | CASSLPRKYYNEQFF
TRBJ2-1 | TRBV7-3 | . | TRBD2 | 14 | TGTGCCAGCAGTTCGGGACTAGCGAACAATGAGCAGTTCTTC | CASSSGLANNEQFF
TRBJ1-1 | TRBV5-6 | . | . | 11 | TGTGCCAGCAGCTTGGGGTCTGAAGCTTTCTTT | CASSLGSEAFF
TRBJ2-3 | TRBV18 | few | . | 15 | TGTGCCAGCTCACCCCAGGGGAGGCACACAGATACGCAGTATTTT | CASSPQGRHTDTQYF
TRBJ1-1 | TRBV28 | few | . | 12 | TGTGCCAGCAGGCCGACATTAAAGGAAGCTTTCTTT | CASRPTLKEAFF
TRBJ2-7 | TRBV29-1 | . | . | 14 | TGCAGCGTTGATGAGGGCCAGGGTGGCTACGAGCAGTACTTC | CSVDEGQGGYEQYF
TRBJ2-3 | TRBV6-6 | once | . | 13 | TGTGCCAGCAGAATGGACGGCACAGATACGCAGTATTTT | CASRMDGTDTQYF
TRBJ1-6 | TRBV11-2 | . | . | 13 | TGTGCCAGCAGCTTATACGGCGATTCACCCCTCCACTTT | CASSLYGDSPLHF
TRBJ1-2 | TRBV29-1 | few | . | 12 | TGCAGCGTTGAAGATCGAGGAGGTGGCTACACCTTC | CSVEDRGGGYTF
TRBJ1-1 | TRBV7-9 | . | TRBD1 | 13 | TGTGCCAGCAGCTACCGGGACAGGAGGGAAGCTTTCTTT | CASSYRDRREAFF
TRBJ2-5 | TRBV11-2 | few | . | 15 | TGTGCCAGCAGCCCTGGACCGGTCCAGGGGGAGACCCAGTACTTC | CASSPGPVQGETQYF
TRBJ2-6 | TRBV5-4 | many | . | 18 | TGTGCCAGCAGCCCATCCGAGCTTCCCTTCTCTGGGGCCAACGTCCTGACTTTC | CASSPSELPFSGANVLTF
TRBJ2-3 | TRBV14 | few | TRBD1 | 16 | TGTGCCAGCAGCCAAGGGACAGGGGGCGCGACAGATACGCAGTATTTT | CASSQGTGGATDTQYF
TRBJ1-1 | TRBV11-2 | few | . | 15 | TGTGCCAGCAGCTTAGGGGCAGGGATAAACACTGAAGCTTTCTTT | CASSLGAGINTEAFF
TRBJ2-1 | TRBV4-3 | few | . | 14 | TGCGCCAGCAGCCAACAGGGGGGGCGCGATGAGCAGTTCTTC | CASSQQGGRDEQFF
TRBJ2-7 | TRBV19 | few | . | 12 | TGTGCCAGTAGTGTACAGGGCTACGAGCAGTACTTC | CASSVQGYEQYF
TRBJ2-1 | TRBV27 | few | . | 17 | TGTGCCAGCTTAAGCTCGCCGACAGCCGGGCTGGGGAATGAGCAGTTCTTC | CASLSSPTAGLGNEQFF
TRBJ2-7 | TRBV21-1 | few | . | 17 | TGTGCCAGCAGCAAGGCGGCTGGGACAGCCGATCGGGGCGAGCAGTACTTC | CASSKAAGTADRGEQYF
TRBJ2-7 | TRBV7-2 | . | . | 15 | TGTGCCAGCAGCTTTGGGGGGGCTCGACGGGACGAGCAGTACTTC | CASSFGGARRDEQYF